The clone carrying this T cell receptor beta chain turned up a few times. What it binds is not known. TCR beta cDNA libraries had unique molecular identifiers. T cells numbering about 0.9 to 10 million yielded cDNA molecules that totaled roughly 500,000. TCRdb reanalysed the PCR reads using MiXCR and keeps one entry per CDR3 protein. The sample has roughly 800,000 distinct CDR3 sequences; about 27% are singletons. The data were obtained in a study of post-analysis software for immune sequencing data. Looking at the study overall: The courses of disease that were included comprised relapsing-remitting, secondary progressive and progressive-relapsing multiple sclerosis.

Whole-study findings and limits: The authors found that F measure strongly co-clustered same-batch samples. There was significantly lower normalized Chao1 diversity in multiple sclerosis patients than in controls.

The TCR sequence derives from a girl aged 10-17 years with multiple sclerosis. Material: blood.

The CDR3 DNA is TGTGCCAGCAGTGTAAGCCAGGGACCCCAAGAGACCCAGTACTTC. Translation: CASSVSQGPQETQYF. The chain employs TRBV2 and TRBJ2-5; D may match TRBD1 or TRBD2 (5 bases each). Between the trimmed V and J ends, which lost 4 bases and 1 base, there was a span of 13 bases. CDR3 length: 15 amino acids. Germline CDR1 reads SNHLY; CDR2 reads FYNNEI.